This note documents a single T cell receptor (beta chain) sequence. These data are taken from a study of CD8 T cells in Susac syndrome. RNA was extracted with the RNeasy kit, and a quantity of about 0.45 to 1 ug was reverse transcribed using random hexamers. The authors amplified TCR beta CDR3 across 54 Vbeta and 13 Jbeta using immunoSEQ multiplex PCR. One entry per CDR3 protein, called by TCRdb with MiXCR from the immunoSEQ multiplex PCR reads. This table holds a few hundred thousand distinct CDR3 sequences, about 92% found once. TCR beta sequencing was performed on blood CD8+ and CD4+ T cells. The CDR3 covers 17 residues. V shed 0 bases and J shed 3 bases, with 12 bases lying between them. Germline lookup yields CDR1 MNHEY and CDR2 SVGAGI.

The sample comprised CD4+ T cells from PBMCs. This clonotype was sampled from a human donor with multiple sclerosis. This chain joins TRBV6-5 and TRBJ2-6, with no clear D. The CDR3 region is CASSYSQEVGGANVLTF. CDR3 sequence (DNA): TGTGCCAGCAGTTACTCCCAAGAAGTGGGTGGGGCCAACGTCCTGACTTTC.